This TCR beta chain was obtained from a study of T cell repertoires in cytomegalovirus infection (dated 2019 in TCRdb). Concerning the study at large: Because public TCR beta signatures pointed to carriage of CMV infection together with the matching HLA type, the HLA type of each donor mattered for the analysis.

Here is what the overall study found, with its caveats: The ex vivo response was dominated by HLA-C-restricted CMV-specific TCR beta clonotypes, which also provided the single most frequent clonotype in two of eight donors. Cumulative frequency of public TCR beta family members discriminated carriers of CMV infection plus the relevant HLA type in this cohort and an independent approximately 360-donor cohort.

Turning to this clonotype: Its antigen specificity is not known. Base qualities are missing; no much larger clone stands one base away.

Instrument on record: Illumina HiSeq 1500. TCRdb reprocessed the public reads (quality trimming at Q25 with fastp, clone calling with MiXCR) and kept in-frame beta chains. Each CDR3 protein appears once, grouped with its most common genes and DNA. Within this sample are approximately 500,000 distinct CDR3 sequences, with around 10% of them counted one time only. About 9.4% of the sample rests with the top ten. The germline ends are 16 bases apart after V is trimmed by 7 bases and J by 8 bases. The CDR3 goes from the cysteine to the phenylalanine over 12 residues. Kept here is only the CDR3 DNA, which spans 36 bases and is read in frame from base 1. Taken from the germline V gene, the CDR1 and CDR2 loops are SQVTM and ANQGSEA.

The rearrangement combines TRBV29-1 with TRBJ2-3, with the D gene not confidently named. Input material: PBMCs. This receptor was identified in a human donor in good health (CMV status not recorded). Some clones in this sample may be carry-over from other donors' samples. The nucleotide sequence is TGCAGCGAAACCCAGAATGTAGGTACGCAGTATTTT. Its coded protein is CSETQNVGTQYF.